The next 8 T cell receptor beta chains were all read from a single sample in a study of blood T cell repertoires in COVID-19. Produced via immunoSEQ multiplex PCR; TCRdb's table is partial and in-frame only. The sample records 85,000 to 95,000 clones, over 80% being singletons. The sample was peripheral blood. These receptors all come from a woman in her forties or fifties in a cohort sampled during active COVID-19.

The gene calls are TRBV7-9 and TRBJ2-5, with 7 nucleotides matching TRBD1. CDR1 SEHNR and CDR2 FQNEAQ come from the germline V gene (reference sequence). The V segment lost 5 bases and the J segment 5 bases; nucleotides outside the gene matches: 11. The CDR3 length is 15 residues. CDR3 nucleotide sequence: TGTGCCAGCAGCGTAGAGACAGGGATGGAGGAGACCCAGTACTTC. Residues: CASSVETGMEETQYF.

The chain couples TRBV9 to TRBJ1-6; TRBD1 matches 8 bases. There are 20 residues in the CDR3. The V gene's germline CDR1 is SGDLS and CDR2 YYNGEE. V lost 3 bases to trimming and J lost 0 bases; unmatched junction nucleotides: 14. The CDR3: CASSGDLSGQDSSYNSPLHF. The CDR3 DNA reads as TGTGCCAGCAGCGGGGACCTCTCGGGACAGGACAGCTCCTATAATTCACCCCTCCACTTT.

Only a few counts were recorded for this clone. The chain's CDR3 is CASSQEQGIAYEQYF. CDR3 nucleotide sequence: TGTGCCAGCAGCCAAGAACAGGGGATCGCCTACGAGCAGTACTTC. This rearrangement joins TRBV3-1 (or the pseudogene TRBV3-2) to TRBJ2-7; TRBD1 matches 7 bases. Germline values: CDR1 LGHDT, CDR2 YNNKEL (reference sequence). The trim removed 0 bases at V and 2 bases at J, leaving 4 bases unmatched. The length of the CDR3 is 15 residues.

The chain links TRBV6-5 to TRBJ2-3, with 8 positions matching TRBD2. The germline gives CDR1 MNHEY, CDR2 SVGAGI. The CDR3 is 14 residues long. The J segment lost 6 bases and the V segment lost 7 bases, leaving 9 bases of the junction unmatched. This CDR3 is CASTITGGRDTQYF. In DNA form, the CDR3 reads TGTGCCAGCACCATAACGGGGGGGCGGGATACGCAGTATTTT.

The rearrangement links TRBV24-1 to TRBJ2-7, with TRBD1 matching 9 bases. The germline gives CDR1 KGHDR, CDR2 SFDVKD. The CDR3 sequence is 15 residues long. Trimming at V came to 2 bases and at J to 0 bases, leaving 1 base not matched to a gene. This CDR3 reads CATSDSGQGSYEQYF. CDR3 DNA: TGTGCCACCAGTGATTCGGGACAGGGCTCCTACGAGCAGTACTTC.

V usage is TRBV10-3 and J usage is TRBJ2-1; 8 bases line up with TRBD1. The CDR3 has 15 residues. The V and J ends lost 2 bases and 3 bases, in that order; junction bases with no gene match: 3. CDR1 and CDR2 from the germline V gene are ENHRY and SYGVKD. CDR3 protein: CAISETGTGYNEQFF. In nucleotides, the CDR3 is TGTGCCATCAGTGAGACCGGGACAGGCTACAATGAGCAGTTCTTC.

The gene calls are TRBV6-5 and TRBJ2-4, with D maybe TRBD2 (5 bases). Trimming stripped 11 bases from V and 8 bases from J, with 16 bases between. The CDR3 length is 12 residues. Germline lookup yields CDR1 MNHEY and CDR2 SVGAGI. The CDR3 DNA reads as TGTGCCTCGGCGGCGGCGGAGGACATTCAGTACTTC. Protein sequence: CASAAAEDIQYF.

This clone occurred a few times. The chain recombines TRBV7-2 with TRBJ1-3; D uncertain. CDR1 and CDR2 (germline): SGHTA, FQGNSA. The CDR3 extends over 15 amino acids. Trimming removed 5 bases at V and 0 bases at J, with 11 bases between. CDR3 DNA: TGTGCCAGCAGCGCTCCTGCCGGCTCTGGAAACACCATATATTTT. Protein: CASSAPAGSGNTIYF.